The next 10 T cell receptor beta chains were all read from a single sample in a study of T cells in Graves' hyperthyroidism and ophthalmopathy. It was RNA transcripts that yielded the amplified TCR beta CDR3 regions. Initially, a first-round RT-PCR of the TCR CDR3 employed the HTBI primer set. TCRdb re-analysed the multiplex PCR reads in MiXCR, keeping a single row per CDR3 protein. The profile shows some 500,000 distinct CDR3 sequences, roughly an eighth of them singletons. Material: blood. The source is a woman between 18 and 29 years old with Graves' hyperthyroidism.

Note on this clonotype: This clone may be a read error of a much larger clone one base away. The gene calls are TRBV19 and TRBJ1-2; possible D gene TRBD1, 5 bases. Trimming removed 7 bases from V and 12 bases from J, with 18 bases in between. Germline V gene data show CDR1 as LNHDA and CDR2 as SQIVND (reference sequence). The CDR3 is 12 amino acids. The CDR3 loop is CASTLGDACHTF. CDR3 nucleotide sequence: TGTGCCAGTACTCTAGGGGACGCCTGCCACACCTTC.

This clonotype was seen ten or more times. The chain is built from TRBV20-1 and TRBJ1-2, with 7 bases matching TRBD1. J was trimmed by 0 bases and V by 2 bases; bases with no gene match: 12. The CDR3 consists of 17 residues. Germline V gives CDR1 DFQATT, CDR2 SNEGSKA (reference sequence). The CDR3 bases are TGCAGTGCTAGAACCGACGGACAGGCGAGAGCTAACTATGGCTACACCTTC. Translating gives CSARTDGQARANYGYTF.

Details on this clonotype: A read error may be the cause here, since a much bigger clone is one base away. The chain is built from TRBV14 and TRBJ2-3; weak D call: TRBD1 (5 bases). Per the germline V gene, CDR1 is SGHDN and CDR2 is FVKESK. The CDR3 extends over 15 amino acids. The CDR3, as DNA: TGTGCCAGCAGCCAACAGGGTTTGTCCACAGATACGCGGTATTTT. It specifies CASSQQGLSTDTRYF.

Many counts were recorded for this clonotype. The CDR3 region is CAWNPGSYGYTF. The CDR3, as DNA: TGTGCCTGGAATCCAGGGAGCTATGGCTACACCTTC. The chain has TRBV30 and TRBJ1-2, with TRBD1 as a possible D gene (5 bases). The CDR3 spans 12 residues. V lost 4 bases and J 4 bases, leaving 10 bases between the germline ends. Germline values: CDR1 GTSNPN, CDR2 SVGIG (reference sequence).

This clonotype has at least ten counts. The rearrangement joins TRBV29-1 to TRBJ1-1, with TRBD1 matching 7 bases. The CDR3 is made up of 13 amino acids. The germline CDR1 and CDR2 sequences are SQVTM and ANQGSEA. DNA of the CDR3: TGCAGTGTCTCGCAGGGGGAGGGGACTGAAGCTTTCTTT. Amino acids: CSVSQGEGTEAFF.

The genes are TRBV4-3 and TRBJ1-1, with TRBD1 matching over 8 bases. CDR1 is LGHNA, CDR2 YSLEER, per germline. The trim removed 1 base at V and 7 bases at J, leaving 8 bases unmatched. CDR3 size: 15 residues. In DNA, the CDR3 is TGCGCCAGCAGCCAAGTAGGACAGGGTGAAAGTGAAGCTTTCTTT. Its protein product is CASSQVGQGESEAFF.

This clonotype was counted ten times or more. The chain employs TRBV20-1 and TRBJ2-2; D is undetermined. The CDR3 sequence is 12 residues long. The ends were cut back, 7 bases at V and 4 bases at J, with 10 bases in the middle. Germline V gives CDR1 DFQATT, CDR2 SNEGSKA (reference sequence). Here the CDR3 reads CSVSPITGELFF. DNA of the CDR3: TGCAGTGTTAGCCCCATCACCGGGGAGCTGTTTTTT.

Ten or more counts support this clonotype. The CDR3 here is CASSSGMNTEAFF. The CDR3 region has the DNA TGTGCCAGCAGCTCGGGGATGAACACTGAAGCTTTCTTT. The V call is TRBV7-3, the J call TRBJ1-1, with D unclear. This CDR3 spans 13 amino acids. Per the germline V gene, CDR1 is SGHTA and CDR2 is FQGTGA. V lost 4 bases to trimming and J lost 0 bases, with 6 bases between them. Together with reference TRBV7-3 and TRBJ1-1, the CDR3 gives the full variable domain: GAGVSQTPSNKVTEKGKYVELRCDPISGHTALYWYRQSLGQGPEFLIYFQGTGAADDSGLPNDRFFAVRPEGSVSTLKIQRTERGDSAVYLCASSSGMNTEAFFGQGTRLTVV.

This chain uses TRBV6-2 or TRBV6-3 with TRBJ1-1; D not certain. The ends were cut back, 4 bases at V and 1 base at J, with 10 bases in the middle. Germline values: CDR1 MNHEY, CDR2 SVGEGT. The CDR3 totals 14 residues. CDR3 region: CASSSTPGNTEAFF. CDR3 coding DNA: TGTGCCAGCAGTTCGACCCCCGGGAACACTGAAGCTTTCTTT.

CDR3 sequence reads: CASKQANQETQYF. For the CDR3, the DNA is TGTGCCTCCAAACAGGCTAACCAAGAGACCCAGTACTTC. The chain combines TRBV19 with TRBJ2-5, with D maybe TRBD1 (5 bases). V lost 11 bases, J lost 0 bases, and 13 bases lay in between. Per germline, CDR1 LNHDA and CDR2 SQIVND (reference sequence). The CDR3 is 13 amino acids.